The 11 T cell receptor beta chains below all came from one sample that was sequenced in a study of neurological immune-mediated disorders. TCRdb called the 5' RACE reads again in MiXCR, with one record for every CDR3 protein. Among about 52,000 distinct CDR3 sequences listed, roughly 3.8% were seen once. The source material was PBMCs. These receptors all stem from a man in his 60s with multiple sclerosis.

Remarks on this clonotype: This may come from a read error, since a much larger clone is one base off. The CDR3: CDTQGSDGELFF. The DNA of the CDR3 is TGTGACACCCAGGGGTCGGACGGGGAGCTGTTTTTT. The chain carries TRBV10-3 and TRBJ2-2; tentatively, D is TRBD1 (6 bases). This CDR3 has 12 residues. Germline V gene data show CDR1 as ENHRY and CDR2 as SYGVKD.

This clonotype was observed at least ten times. This sequence joins TRBV5-5 and TRBJ1-2; D unresolved. The ends were cut back, 0 bases at V and 9 bases at J, with 18 bases in the middle. CDR1 and CDR2 (germline): SGHKS, YYEKEE (reference sequence). The CDR3 covers 15 residues. In DNA form, the CDR3 reads TGTGCCAGCAGCTTGGCCGGTGGGCAGGTAGAAAGCTACACCTTC. Translating it yields CASSLAGGQVESYTF. The whole variable domain, filled in from reference TRBV5-5 and TRBJ1-2, reads DAGVTQSPTHLIKTRGQQVTLRCSPISGHKSVSWYQQVLGQGPQFIFQYYEKEERGRGNFPDRFSARQFPNYSSELNVNALLLGDSALYLCASSLAGGQVESYTFGSGTRLTVV.

Points on this clonotype: This may be a read error: a much more frequent sequence differs by one nucleotide. V and J are TRBV9 and TRBJ1-1; D unresolved. CDR3 size: 15 residues. CDR1 is SGDLS and CDR2 is YYNGEE in the germline V gene. This CDR3 is CTSSVVALGDTEAFF. The DNA for the CDR3 is TGTACCAGCAGCGTAGTAGCCCTTGGGGACACTGAAGCTTTCTTT.

This clonotype has a count of ten or more. The gene calls are TRBV28 and TRBJ1-5; D is possibly TRBD1 (6 bases). CDR1 is MDHEN, CDR2 SYDVKM, per germline. The CDR3 sequence is 17 residues long. V was cut by 6 bases and J by 2 bases, with 20 bases left in between. This CDR3 reads CASSRLDRPGRNQPQHF. CDR3 in DNA: TGTGCCAGCAGCCGACTCGACAGGCCCGGACGCAATCAGCCCCAGCATTTT.

This clonotype is medium-sized (0.01 to 0.1%) within its sample. The junction does not match germline at one end; this may be a read error. V is TRBV5-1 and J is TRBJ2-3; D gene uncertain. This CDR3 has 12 residues. Germline V lookup: CDR1 SGHRS, CDR2 YFSETQ. CDR3 DNA: TGTGCCAGCAGCTTAAGCACAGATACGCAGTATTTT. This gives the protein CASSLSTDTQYF.

This clonotype was observed at least ten times. The chain combines TRBV28 with TRBJ1-2, with D perhaps matching TRBD1 (6 bases). Germline-derived CDR1 and CDR2 are MDHEN and SYDVKM. The CDR3 has 16 amino acids. The V gene lost 1 base and the J gene lost 9 bases, with 21 bases spanning the gap. The CDR3 sequence: CASSLFGRGMGHRYTF. CDR3 sequence (DNA): TGTGCCAGCAGTTTATTTGGGAGGGGGATGGGGCACCGCTACACCTTC.

This clonotype appeared many times. The rearrangement links TRBV6-5 to TRBJ1-2, with a weak D call TRBD1 (6 bases). The germline V gene has CDR1 MNHEY and CDR2 SVGAGI. V gave up 4 bases and J gave up 0 bases, with 9 bases separating them. The CDR3 length is 14 residues. The CDR3 loop is CASSSQGSNYGYTF. CDR3 DNA sequence: TGTGCCAGCAGTTCACAGGGTTCTAACTATGGCTACACCTTC.

The table lists this clonotype with many counts. The gene calls are TRBV5-1 and TRBJ2-2, with a weak D call TRBD1 (5 bases). The germline V and J ends were trimmed by 6 bases and 2 bases, with 8 bases remaining between them. CDR1 is SGHRS, CDR2 YFSETQ, per germline. This CDR3 has 13 residues. The CDR3 DNA is TGCGCCAGCAATCAGGGCAACACCGGGGAGCTGTTTTTT. This sequence encodes CASNQGNTGELFF.

The rearrangement joins TRBV6-1 to TRBJ1-1; perhaps TRBD1 as D (5 bases). In germline, CDR1 is MNHNS, CDR2 SASEGT. The germline V and J ends were trimmed by 8 bases and 5 bases, with 9 bases remaining between them. The CDR3 runs to 11 residues. The CDR3 region is CASGGLTEAFF. CDR3 DNA: TGTGCCAGCGGGGGTTTGACTGAAGCTTTCTTT.

This clonotype was found many times. The chain joins TRBV12-3 or TRBV12-4 to TRBJ2-3, with TRBD2 identical over 10 bases. CDR3 length equals 15 residues. V shed 5 bases and J 4 bases; nucleotides not matched to a gene: 6. In DNA, the CDR3 is TGTGCCAGCAGTCCCAGCGGGGGGGCCTCAGATACGCAGTATTTT. Its protein is CASSPSGGASDTQYF.

This clonotype appeared many times. The chain uses TRBV19 and TRBJ2-1; D remains ambiguous. The ends were cut back, 8 bases at V and 4 bases at J, with 3 bases in the middle. Per the germline V gene, CDR1 is LNHDA and CDR2 is SQIVND (reference sequence). This CDR3 is 10 amino acids long. DNA of the CDR3: TGTGCCAGTGGGTACAATGAGCAGTTCTTC. Translating it yields CASGYNEQFF. The whole variable domain, remainder taken from reference TRBV19 and TRBJ2-1, is DGGITQSPKYLFRKEGQNVTLSCEQNLNHDAMYWYRQDPGQGLRLIYYSQIVNDFQKGDIAEGYSVSREKKESFPLTVTSAQKNPTAFYLCASGYNEQFFGPGTRLTVL.